A selection of T cell receptor beta chains follows, all from one sample in a study of T-cell memory formation after mild COVID-19. TCRdb reprocessed the 5' RACE reads with MiXCR, giving one entry per CDR3 protein. The data contain roughly 190,000 distinct CDR3 sequences, 27% of them singletons. Sequencing input: PBMCs or a T cell subset sorted from them (not recorded which). These receptors were collected from an adult woman who had mild COVID-19 (a few samples of this study predate the infection). Cell type and time point are not known. CDR3s include the opening cysteine and the closing phenylalanine or tryptophan. A D gene is named only where the DNA matches it firmly. Size is stated for part of the rows, as once, few or many counts, or as a class when the clone is expanded.

TRBJ2-7	NA	TRBV6-1	NA	CASRYGTSPYEQYF	TGTGCCAGCAGGTACGGGACATCGCCCTACGAGCAGTACTTC
TRBJ2-1	once	TRBV19	TRBD2	CASAPAGGPNEQFF	TGTGCCAGTGCCCCTGCGGGAGGCCCGAATGAGCAGTTCTTC
TRBJ2-2	NA	TRBV24-1	TRBD1	CATSDAGTGSTGELFF	TGTGCCACCAGTGACGCCGGGACAGGGAGCACCGGGGAGCTGTTTTTT
TRBJ2-1	NA	TRBV4-1	TRBD2	CASSTSGRHGNEQFF	TGCGCCAGCAGCACTAGCGGCCGACACGGGAATGAGCAGTTCTTC
TRBJ2-3	once	TRBV6-5	TRBD2	CASSYSSGVGDTQYF	TGTGCCAGCAGTTACTCTAGCGGGGTAGGAGATACGCAGTATTTT
TRBJ1-5	NA	TRBV25-1	TRBD1	CASSATGVHQPQHF	TGTGCCAGCAGTGCGACAGGGGTCCATCAGCCCCAGCATTTT
TRBJ2-5	NA	TRBV13	TRBD2	CASSSYRLAGQETQYF	TGTGCCAGCAGTTCTTACCGACTAGCGGGACAAGAGACCCAGTACTTC
TRBJ1-5	NA	TRBV20-1	NA	CSALGATANSNQPQHF	TGCAGTGCCCTGGGGGCGACCGCGAATAGCAATCAGCCCCAGCATTTT
TRBJ2-6	NA	TRBV20-1	NA	CSARARAGGANVLTF	TGCAGTGCTAGAGCGAGGGCGGGAGGGGCCAACGTCCTGACTTTC
TRBJ2-1	NA	TRBV20-1	TRBD2	CSARDSLAGGPYNEQFF	TGCAGTGCTAGGGACAGTTTAGCGGGAGGTCCCTACAATGAGCAGTTCTTC
TRBJ1-2	NA	TRBV12-3/TRBV12-4	NA	CASSLSPRGYGYTF	TGTGCCAGCAGTTTATCTCCTCGGGGCTATGGCTACACCTTC
TRBJ1-1	NA	TRBV9	NA	CASSVDEGGSTEAFF	TGTGCCAGCAGCGTAGATGAGGGGGGAAGCACTGAAGCTTTCTTT
TRBJ1-5	few	TRBV6-5	NA	CASSYSGRHNQPQHF	TGTGCCAGCAGTTACTCGGGCAGGCATAATCAGCCCCAGCATTTT
TRBJ2-7	NA	TRBV20-1	TRBD2	CSASARLGTSGARYYEQYF	TGCAGTGCTAGTGCCCGACTCGGGACTAGCGGCGCCCGATACTACGAGCAGTACTTC
TRBJ1-2	NA	TRBV2	NA	CASSGDTGYGYTF	TGTGCCAGCAGCGGGGACACCGGGTATGGCTACACCTTC
TRBJ2-7	NA	TRBV29-1	NA	CSVEDRAGYEQYF	TGCAGCGTTGAAGACCGGGCGGGCTACGAGCAGTACTTC
TRBJ1-3	NA	TRBV5-4	NA	CASSFDLGNSGNTIYF	TGTGCCAGCAGCTTTGATCTCGGGAACTCTGGAAACACCATATATTTT
TRBJ2-7	few	TRBV20-1	TRBD2	CSARPFSGGDYGEQYF	TGCAGTGCTAGGCCCTTTAGCGGGGGGGATTATGGCGAGCAGTACTTC
TRBJ1-5	few	TRBV2	TRBD1	CASRGTGEGQPQHF	TGTGCCAGCAGGGGGACAGGGGAAGGTCAGCCCCAGCATTTT
TRBJ2-1	few	TRBV3-1	NA	CASSQGLSGVYNEQFF	TGTGCCAGCAGCCAAGGTCTGTCAGGGGTCTACAATGAGCAGTTCTTC
TRBJ1-1	NA	TRBV7-3	NA	CASSRDVGTEAFF	TGTGCCAGCAGCCGGGACGTGGGGACTGAAGCTTTCTTT
TRBJ2-3	NA	TRBV15	NA	CATSREFSGADTQYF	TGTGCCACCAGCAGAGAGTTCTCAGGGGCAGATACGCAGTATTTT
TRBJ1-5	few	TRBV12-3/TRBV12-4	NA	CASRPRGAEGNQPQHF	TGTGCCAGCAGGCCCAGGGGAGCTGAGGGCAATCAGCCCCAGCATTTT
TRBJ1-1	few	TRBV5-1	NA	CASSWRGGGNTEAFF	TGCGCCAGCAGCTGGAGAGGAGGGGGAAACACTGAAGCTTTCTTT
TRBJ2-2	few	TRBV7-2	NA	CASTSPLGTEYTGELFF	TGTGCCAGCACCTCCCCACTTGGGACTGAGTACACCGGGGAGCTGTTTTTT
TRBJ2-7	few	TRBV14	NA	CASSQEESGSPHEQYF	TGTGCCAGCAGCCAAGAGGAATCCGGGAGTCCCCACGAGCAGTACTTC
TRBJ2-3	NA	TRBV20-1	TRBD1	CSARSPRDSRFPSTDTQYF	TGCAGTGCTAGATCCCCAAGGGACAGCCGGTTTCCTAGCACAGATACGCAGTATTTT
TRBJ2-1	NA	TRBV7-2	TRBD2	CASSPPGLADVNEQFF	TGTGCCAGCAGCCCGCCGGGACTAGCGGATGTCAATGAGCAGTTCTTC
TRBJ2-3	NA	TRBV3-1	TRBD2	CASSTWTSERTDTQYF	TGTGCCAGCAGCACGTGGACTAGCGAGCGCACAGATACGCAGTATTTT
TRBJ1-5	NA	TRBV12-3/TRBV12-4	NA	CASSPVGVNQPQHF	TGTGCCAGCAGTCCGGTGGGGGTAAATCAGCCCCAGCATTTT
TRBJ2-1	few	TRBV7-2	NA	CASSPMGGYNEQFF	TGTGCCAGCAGCCCGATGGGGGGTTACAATGAGCAGTTCTTC
TRBJ2-1	few	TRBV7-2	NA	CASSLAGWGQYNEQFF	TGTGCCAGCAGCTTAGCTGGGTGGGGGCAGTACAATGAGCAGTTCTTC
TRBJ2-5	few	TRBV12-3/TRBV12-4	TRBD1	CASNPGTGGTQYF	TGTGCCAGCAATCCTGGGACAGGGGGGACCCAGTACTTC
TRBJ2-7	few	TRBV7-6	NA	CASSLGGRDTYEQYF	TGTGCCAGCAGCTTAGGTGGCAGGGACACCTACGAGCAGTACTTC
TRBJ2-1	few	TRBV27	NA	CASSLYNPEAHRNEQFF	TGTGCCAGCAGTTTATATAACCCAGAAGCCCATCGCAATGAGCAGTTCTTC
TRBJ2-3	once	TRBV5-1	TRBD1	CASSGGQGTDTQYF	TGCGCCAGCAGCGGCGGACAGGGCACAGATACGCAGTATTTT
TRBJ2-5	many	TRBV20-1	NA	CSARDFDRLVGGQETQYF	TGCAGTGCTAGAGATTTCGACCGACTAGTAGGCGGACAAGAGACCCAGTACTTC
TRBJ2-1	few	TRBV12-3/TRBV12-4	TRBD2	CASTFGLAGGNEQFF	TGTGCCAGCACCTTCGGACTAGCGGGGGGCAATGAGCAGTTCTTC
TRBJ2-3	few	TRBV6-5	TRBD1	CASSYSGTGGSDTQYF	TGTGCCAGCAGTTACTCCGGGACAGGGGGGTCTGATACGCAGTATTTT
TRBJ1-3	NA	TRBV7-2	NA	CASSLAISGNTIYF	TGTGCCAGCAGCTTAGCAATCTCTGGAAACACCATATATTTT
TRBJ2-1	NA	TRBV29-1	TRBD1	CSASPTGYNEQFF	TGCAGCGCTAGCCCGACAGGGTACAATGAGCAGTTCTTC
TRBJ2-2	NA	TRBV6-2/TRBV6-3	TRBD1	CASTTTPGTGITGELFF	TGTGCCAGCACCACCACGCCCGGGACAGGGATCACCGGGGAGCTGTTTTTT
TRBJ1-2	NA	TRBV7-2	NA	CASSFPGIQGGYTF	TGTGCCAGCAGCTTCCCAGGAATACAGGGTGGCTACACCTTC
TRBJ2-3	many	TRBV5-6	NA	CASSLGTSTDTQYF	TGCGCCAGCAGCTTGGGGACTAGCACAGATACGCAGTATTTT
TRBJ1-5	few	TRBV7-9	NA	CASSLVSVGPQHF	TGTGCCAGCAGCTTAGTTTCAGTAGGGCCCCAGCATTTT
TRBJ2-7	few	TRBV3-1	TRBD1	CASSQDGPQGAREQYF	TGTGCCAGCAGCCAAGATGGACCCCAGGGGGCGCGGGAGCAGTACTTC
TRBJ2-6	many	TRBV5-1	NA	CASSRGTASGANVLTF	TGCGCCAGCAGCAGGGGGACCGCCTCTGGGGCCAACGTCCTGACTTTC
TRBJ2-2	NA	TRBV5-5	TRBD2	CASSSLAGGNTGELFF	TGTGCCAGCAGCTCACTAGCGGGGGGGAACACCGGGGAGCTGTTTTTT
TRBJ2-1	few	TRBV24-1	TRBD2	CATSDVTSGRGEQFF	TGTGCCACCAGTGATGTGACTAGCGGGAGGGGTGAGCAGTTCTTC
TRBJ2-2	medium-sized	TRBV29-1	NA	CSADRVNTGELFF	TGCAGCGCCGACAGAGTTAACACCGGGGAGCTGTTTTTT
TRBJ1-2	few	TRBV6-5	NA	CASSPRAVSNYGYTF	TGTGCCAGCAGTCCCCGGGCCGTGTCCAACTATGGCTACACCTTC
TRBJ2-5	NA	TRBV5-1	TRBD2	CASSLEASGGQETQYF	TGCGCCAGCAGCTTGGAGGCTAGCGGGGGCCAAGAGACCCAGTACTTC
TRBJ2-5	NA	TRBV6-1	NA	CASSVTVGETQYF	TGTGCCAGCAGTGTTACAGTCGGAGAGACCCAGTACTTC
TRBJ1-5	few	TRBV7-2	NA	CASSSGGTSNQPQHF	TGTGCCAGCAGTTCGGGGGGAACTAGCAATCAGCCCCAGCATTTT
TRBJ1-5	NA	TRBV11-2	NA	CASSMGGNQPQHF	TGTGCCAGCAGTATGGGGGGAAATCAGCCCCAGCATTTT